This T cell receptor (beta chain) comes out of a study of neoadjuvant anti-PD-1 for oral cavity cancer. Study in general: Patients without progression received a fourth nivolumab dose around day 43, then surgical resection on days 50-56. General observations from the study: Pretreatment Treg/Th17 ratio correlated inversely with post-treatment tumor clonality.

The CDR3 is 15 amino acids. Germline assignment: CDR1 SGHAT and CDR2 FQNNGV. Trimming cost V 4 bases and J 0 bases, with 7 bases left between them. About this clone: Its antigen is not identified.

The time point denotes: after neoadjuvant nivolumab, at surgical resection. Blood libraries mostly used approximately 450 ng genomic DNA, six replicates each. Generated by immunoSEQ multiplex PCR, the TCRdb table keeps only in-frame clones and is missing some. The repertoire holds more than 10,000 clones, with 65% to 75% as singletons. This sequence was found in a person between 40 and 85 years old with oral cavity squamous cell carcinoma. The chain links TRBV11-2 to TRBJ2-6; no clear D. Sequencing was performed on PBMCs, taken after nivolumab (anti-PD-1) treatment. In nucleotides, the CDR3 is TGTGCCAGCAGCTCACTGAGCTCTGGGGCCAACGTCCTGACTTTC. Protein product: CASSSLSSGANVLTF. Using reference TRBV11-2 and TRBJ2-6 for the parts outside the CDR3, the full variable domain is EAGVAQSPRYKIIEKRQSVAFWCNPISGHATLYWYQQILGQGPKLLIQFQNNGVVDDSQLPKDRFSAERLKGVDSTLKIQPAKLEDSAVYLCASSSLSSGANVLTFGAGSRLTVL.